This TCR beta chain was retrieved from a study of T cell responses to AZD1222 COVID-19 vaccine. Study results and limitations: Repertoires were sampled only after the peak T cell response. Breadth and depth of Spike-specific TCRs rose after two AZD1222 doses. White British donors predominated, females outnumbered males, and clonal diversity was possibly underestimated.

Details on this clone: The antigen is unknown.

Clones were sequenced by immunoSEQ multiplex PCR, and TCRdb holds only the in-frame ones, with some missing. Found here are approximately 150,000 clones, about 90% of them singletons; the top ten hold over 3%. CDR1 SNHLY and CDR2 FYNNEI come from the germline V gene. The CDR3 runs to 12 residues. V lost 8 bases to trimming and J lost 1 base, with 9 bases between them. This clonotype was sampled from an adult who received the AZD1222 COVID-19 vaccine. The J gene is TRBJ2-7, the V gene TRBV2; weak D call: TRBD2 (5 bases). Sequencing was performed on peripheral blood, taken 28 days after the second AZD1222 dose. The CDR3 reads CASEGHSYEQYF. CDR3 nucleotide sequence: TGTGCCAGCGAGGGCCATTCCTACGAGCAGTACTTC.